These 12 T cell receptor beta chains share one sample of origin, sequenced in a study of blood T cell repertoires in COVID-19. Generated by immunoSEQ multiplex PCR, the TCRdb table keeps only in-frame clones and is missing some. The sample yields about 120,000 clones, around nine tenths seen once. The sequenced sample was peripheral blood. The source of these receptors is a woman aged 45-65 years with acute or convalescent COVID-19.

V is TRBV5-1 and J is TRBJ2-5; the match to TRBD1 covers 9 bases. Germline lookup yields CDR1 SGHRS and CDR2 YFSETQ. V shed 2 bases, J shed 5 bases, and the junction held 7 bases outside the gene matches. CDR3 length: 15 residues. CDR3: CASSLGTGQLETQYF. The CDR3 DNA sequence: TGCGCCAGCAGCTTAGGGACAGGGCAATTGGAGACCCAGTACTTC.

The rearrangement joins TRBV7-2 to TRBJ2-1, with 7 positions matching TRBD1. CDR3 size: 15 residues. Germline CDR1 is SGHTA and CDR2 is FQGNSA. Germline trimming cut 1 base from V and 6 bases from J; bases unmatched to any gene: 6. The CDR3 is CASSLGTGHGNEQFF. The CDR3 DNA follows: TGTGCCAGCAGCTTAGGGACAGGCCACGGCAATGAGCAGTTCTTC.

This clone was detected once. The CDR3 spells CAIKGHEEYEQYF. In DNA form, the CDR3 reads TGTGCCATCAAGGGACATGAAGAATACGAGCAGTACTTC. The chain uses TRBV10-3 and TRBJ2-7, with TRBD1 as a possible D gene (6 bases). This CDR3 is 13 amino acids long. Between the trimmed V and J ends, which lost 7 bases and 4 bases, there was a span of 14 bases. CDR1 ENHRY and CDR2 SYGVKD come from the germline V gene.

The chain employs TRBV27 and TRBJ2-2, with TRBD1 matching 8 bases. The CDR3 contains 15 residues. Trimming took 6 bases from V and 0 from J; bases not matched to a gene: 3. The germline V gene has CDR1 MNHEY and CDR2 SMNVEV (reference sequence). The CDR3 reads CASRSGGPNTGELFF. CDR3 DNA: TGTGCCAGCAGATCAGGGGGCCCGAACACCGGGGAGCTGTTTTTT.

A note on this clone: At one end the junction does not follow the germline gene, possibly because of a read error. This chain uses TRBV28 with TRBJ1-4, with a weak D call TRBD1 (6 bases). Germline CDR1 is MDHEN and CDR2 is SYDVKM. The CDR3 runs 13 residues. Here the CDR3 reads CASSRTELSLANF. The CDR3 coding sequence is TGTGCCAGCAGTAGGACAGAGCTTAGCTTGGCTAATTTT.

This chain links TRBV3-1 (or the pseudogene TRBV3-2) with TRBJ2-7; TRBD2 is a possible D gene (6 bases). The CDR3 runs 15 residues. V was clipped by 0 bases and J by 3 bases, with 12 bases between them. Germline-derived CDR1 and CDR2 are LGHDT and YNNKEL (reference sequence). The chain's CDR3 is CASSQDLRDYYEQYF. CDR3 DNA: TGTGCCAGCAGCCAAGACTTGCGGGATTACTACGAGCAGTACTTC.

The chain couples TRBV4-1 to TRBJ2-3; TRBD2 agrees at 13 bases. The CDR3 is 18 residues long. The germline CDR1 and CDR2 sequences are MGHRA and YSYEKL. The V and J ends lost 0 bases and 3 bases, in that order; junction bases with no gene match: 6. CDR3 bases: TGCGCCAGCAGCCAAGATCGGACTAGCGGGAGTTCAACAGATACGCAGTATTTT. Protein: CASSQDRTSGSSTDTQYF.

In this sample, this clone turned up once. V and J are TRBV5-1 and TRBJ1-2, with D tentatively TRBD1 (6 bases). The CDR3 is 12 residues long. The V end lost 2 bases, the J end lost 12 bases, and 14 bases lay between the germline ends. Germline V gene lookup returns CDR1 SGHRS and CDR2 YFSETQ. CDR3 DNA: TGCGCCAGCAGCTTTGACAGGCGCCTGAACACCTTC. Its protein product is CASSFDRRLNTF.

This chain uses TRBV6-5 with TRBJ1-3; D is undetermined. The CDR3 covers 13 residues. Deletions cut 4 bases from V and 3 bases from J, with 7 bases between. Germline lookup yields CDR1 MNHEY and CDR2 SVGAGI. The CDR3 nucleotides read TGTGCCAGCAGTTCCGGGATTGGAAACACCATATATTTT. Translating it yields CASSSGIGNTIYF.

The chain employs TRBV11-3 and TRBJ2-1; perhaps TRBD2 as D (6 bases). The CDR3 sequence is 14 residues long. Germline-derived CDR1 and CDR2 are SGHNT and YENEEA. Trimming removed 5 bases from V and 0 bases from J, with 8 bases in between. CDR3 DNA sequence: TGTGCCAGCAGCACGGGACTCTCCTACAATGAGCAGTTCTTC. Protein: CASSTGLSYNEQFF.

The chain links TRBV7-9 to TRBJ2-2; TRBD1 matches 8 bases. The CDR3 spans 15 residues. The germline CDR1 and CDR2 sequences are SEHNR and FQNEAQ (reference sequence). Germline trimming cut 6 bases from V and 5 bases from J; bases unmatched to any gene: 8. The CDR3 protein is CASSPTGAGTGELFF. CDR3 nucleotides: TGTGCCAGCAGTCCGACAGGGGCAGGGACCGGGGAGCTGTTTTTT.

The rearrangement joins TRBV3-1 (or the pseudogene TRBV3-2) to TRBJ2-1, with TRBD2 matching 10 bases. J lost 14 bases, V lost 3 bases, and 7 bases had no gene match. Germline V gives CDR1 LGHDT, CDR2 YNNKEL (reference sequence). There are 13 residues in the CDR3. CDR3 bases: TGTGCCAGCAGCCATTCTAGCGGGAGAAAGGAGTTCTTC. This encodes CASSHSSGRKEFF.